The rows below give T cell receptor beta chains drawn from one sample of a study of T cells in Graves' hyperthyroidism and ophthalmopathy. One entry per CDR3 protein results from TCRdb running MiXCR on the multiplex PCR reads. Of a few hundred thousand distinct CDR3 sequences in the sample, about 15% were seen once. Sequences were obtained from blood. Every receptor here comes from a woman aged 35 to 49 with Graves' hyperthyroidism. Each CDR3 is given with its conserved first and last residue. The D gene is left open where the match is weak. Size tells how often a clone was seen (once, few, many) or the class of an expanded clone, and some rows leave it out.

v_call	clone_size	j_call	d_call	cdr3_nt	cdr3_aa
TRBV20-1	NA	TRBJ2-7	NA	TGCAGTGCTGAGGACAGCTCCTACGAGCAGTACTTC	CSAEDSSYEQYF
TRBV2	many	TRBJ1-5	NA	TGTGCCAGCAGTCGTTTGACCTGGGATCAGCCCCAGCATTTT	CASSRLTWDQPQHF
TRBV5-5	many	TRBJ2-3	TRBD1	TGTGCCAGCAGTTATGCCGGGACAGGGTATACAGATACGCAGTATTTT	CASSYAGTGYTDTQYF
TRBV5-1	NA	TRBJ2-6	NA	TGCGCCAGCAAACAGAGCTCTGGGGCCAACGTCCTGACTTTC	CASKQSSGANVLTF
TRBV6-1	NA	TRBJ2-7	NA	TGTGCCAGCAGAAAGACTAGCTCCTACGAGCAGTACTTC	CASRKTSSYEQYF
TRBV29-1	few	TRBJ2-5	TRBD1	TGCAGCGTACGTCGTGACAGGGGGGGAGAGACCCAGTACTTC	CSVRRDRGGETQYF
TRBV15	NA	TRBJ1-4	NA	TGTGCCACCAGCAGAGAATCCCATGCTGAAAAACTGTTTTTT	CATSRESHAEKLFF
TRBV18	many	TRBJ2-2	TRBD1	TGTGCCAGCTCACCAGGGACAGCCGGCCGGGAGCTGTTTTTT	CASSPGTAGRELFF
TRBV11-2	many	TRBJ1-2	NA	TGTGCCAGCACCCAGGATGGGGGATCGTATGGCTACACCTTC	CASTQDGGSYGYTF
TRBV5-1	many	TRBJ2-7	TRBD1	TGCGCCAGCAGCCCAGGGACAGCCTCATCCTACGAGCAGTACTTC	CASSPGTASSYEQYF
TRBV20-1	NA	TRBJ2-5	TRBD2	TGCAGTGCTAGTTTGACTAGCGGGATAGAGACCCAGTACTTC	CSASLTSGIETQYF
TRBV28	few	TRBJ2-2	NA	TGTGCCAGCAGTTCCCTAACTGCGACTAGTCTTTCCACCGGGGAGCTGTTTTTT	CASSSLTATSLSTGELFF
TRBV28	NA	TRBJ2-1	NA	TGTGCCAGCAGTATTACCTACAATGAGCAGTTCTTC	CASSITYNEQFF
TRBV7-8	NA	TRBJ2-2	TRBD1	TGTACCAGCAGCGTACAGGGGCCCGGGGAGCTGTTTTTT	CTSSVQGPGELFF
TRBV5-1	few	TRBJ1-1	TRBD1	TGCGCCAGCAGCTTGGCCGGACAGGCGGCTGACACTGAAGCTTTCTTT	CASSLAGQAADTEAFF
TRBV9	NA	TRBJ2-2	NA	TGTGCCAGCAGCGGACAGGTCGGTGCCGGGGAGCTGTTTTTT	CASSGQVGAGELFF
TRBV19	NA	TRBJ2-2	NA	TGTGCCAGTAGTAAAGACCAAAAAAGCGTCACCGGGGAGCTGTTTTTT	CASSKDQKSVTGELFF
TRBV20-1	many	TRBJ2-7	TRBD2	TGCAGTGCACTGCGACTAGCGGGAGCGAATGAGCAGTACTTC	CSALRLAGANEQYF
TRBV2	NA	TRBJ2-3	TRBD1	TGTGCCAGCGGGAGGACAGGGGGGGATACGCAGTATTTT	CASGRTGGDTQYF
TRBV28	many	TRBJ2-7	TRBD1	TGTGCCAGCAGTCCGGACAGGGGGCTGTACGAGCAGTACTTC	CASSPDRGLYEQYF
TRBV29-1	NA	TRBJ1-1	NA	TGCAGCGTGCCAATGAACACTGAAGCTTTCTTT	CSVPMNTEAFF
TRBV7-2	NA	TRBJ2-1	NA	TGTGCCAGCAGCTTCGGATCGGAGAGTTACAATGAGCAGTTCTTC	CASSFGSESYNEQFF
TRBV28	NA	TRBJ1-5	NA	TGTGCCAGCAGTTTATTGAGCCTGGCGGGCAATCAGCCCCAGCATTTT	CASSLLSLAGNQPQHF
TRBV4-1	few	TRBJ2-4	NA	TGCGCCAGCAGCCAAGAACGGGCGGGAACCAAAAACATTCAGTACTTC	CASSQERAGTKNIQYF
TRBV30	NA	TRBJ2-3	TRBD1	TGTGCCTGGGTGTCGAAAACAGGGGGCATGGATACGCAGTATTTT	CAWVSKTGGMDTQYF
TRBV12-3/TRBV12-4	many	TRBJ2-7	TRBD1	TGTGCCAGCAGTACTCAGACAGGGGCAAGCTCCTACGAGCAGTACTTC	CASSTQTGASSYEQYF
TRBV10-3	many	TRBJ2-5	TRBD1	TGTGCCATCAGTGGCAGACAGGGGACACAAGAGACCCAGTACTTC	CAISGRQGTQETQYF
TRBV9	many	TRBJ2-2	NA	TGTGCCAGCGGGCCGTACACCGGGGAGCTGTTTTTT	CASGPYTGELFF
TRBV20-1	few	TRBJ2-3	NA	TGCAGTGCTAGAGACCCACCCTATACGCAGTATTTT	CSARDPPYTQYF
TRBV19	many	TRBJ1-1	NA	TGTGCCAGTACCTCGGGCCCGGGGGACACTGAAGCTTTCTTT	CASTSGPGDTEAFF
TRBV20-1	many	TRBJ2-5	TRBD1	TGCAGTGCTAGGGACGGATCAGGCAGGGGGGAGACCCAGTACTTC	CSARDGSGRGETQYF
TRBV5-1	few	TRBJ2-5	NA	TGCGCCAGCAGCTCTAGGGACTTAAGGGAGACCCAGTACTTC	CASSSRDLRETQYF
TRBV7-3	many	TRBJ2-1	TRBD2	TGTGCCAGCAGCACCGGGACTAGCGGGAGTGCGGATGAGCAGTTCTTC	CASSTGTSGSADEQFF
TRBV5-1	many	TRBJ2-5	NA	TGCGCCAGCAGCTTGGCGTCAGGGATTAAAGAGACCCAGTACTTC	CASSLASGIKETQYF
TRBV7-2	NA	TRBJ2-5	NA	TGTGCCAGCAGCTACCAGTGGCGGAACCAAGAGGCCCAGTACTTC	CASSYQWRNQEAQYF
TRBV5-1	many	TRBJ2-7	TRBD1	TGCGCCAGCAGCCCCCAGGGGACAGAGTACGAGCAGTACTTC	CASSPQGTEYEQYF
TRBV12-3/TRBV12-4	many	TRBJ1-1	NA	TGTGCCAGCAGTCCCATGCGCTTAGCGAACACTGAAGCTTTCTTT	CASSPMRLANTEAFF
TRBV6-6	few	TRBJ2-5	NA	TGTGCCAGCAGTTACTCGATCCCACCAGAGACCCAGTACTTC	CASSYSIPPETQYF
TRBV28	many	TRBJ2-3	TRBD2	TGTGCCAGCAGCCCTCTCCCCTTAGCGGGAGTGGCTACGCAGTATTTT	CASSPLPLAGVATQYF
TRBV5-1	many	TRBJ1-2	NA	TGCGCCAGCAGCGGCAGGGAGAGTGGCTACACCTTC	CASSGRESGYTF
TRBV10-1	few	TRBJ2-5	NA	TGCGCCAGCAGTGAGTTTCGGGGACAACTCCAAGAGACCCAGTACTTC	CASSEFRGQLQETQYF
TRBV7-9	many	TRBJ2-2	NA	TGTGCCAGCAGCTTAGCAGCGACCGAGGGCACCGGGGAGCTGTTTTTT	CASSLAATEGTGELFF
TRBV9	NA	TRBJ2-4	TRBD1	TGTGCCAGCAGCCCACGGGACAGGGGTGAAGCCAAAAACATTCAGTACTTC	CASSPRDRGEAKNIQYF
TRBV5-1	many	TRBJ2-7	NA	TGCGCCAGCAGCTTGGATGCCCTCTCCTACGAGCAGTACTTC	CASSLDALSYEQYF
TRBV28	many	TRBJ2-7	TRBD1	TGTGCCAGCAGTCTCGGACAGGGGGCAAAGCAGTACTTC	CASSLGQGAKQYF
TRBV6-7	NA	TRBJ2-2	NA	TGTGCCAGTCACCGCGCAGCGAACACCGGGGAGCTGTTTTTT	CASHRAANTGELFF
TRBV5-1	NA	TRBJ2-1	NA	TGCGCCAGCAGCTTGAGGCGGGACTCCTACAATGAGCAGCTCTTC	CASSLRRDSYNEQLF
TRBV11-2	many	TRBJ2-7	TRBD1	TGTGCCAGCAGCATTAGACAGGGTCCCTACGAGCAGTACTTC	CASSIRQGPYEQYF
TRBV5-4	few	TRBJ2-7	NA	TGTGCCACGACACACAGCGAACCCTCCTACGAGCAGTACTTC	CATTHSEPSYEQYF
TRBV11-2	many	TRBJ2-1	NA	TGTGCCAGCAGCTTAGCGGGAGCTTTCTGGGATGAGCAGTTCTTC	CASSLAGAFWDEQFF
TRBV11-1	many	TRBJ2-2	TRBD1	TGTGCCAGCAGCAGAGACAGGGGACAGAACACCGGGGAGCTGTTTTTT	CASSRDRGQNTGELFF
TRBV15	few	TRBJ2-1	NA	TGTGCCACCAGCAGACCAATCGGGACCGTTAATGAGCAGTTCTTC	CATSRPIGTVNEQFF
TRBV5-1	NA	TRBJ2-5	NA	TGCGCCAGCAGCTTGGCGACTGTTCAAGAGACCCAGTACTTC	CASSLATVQETQYF
TRBV2	many	TRBJ2-2	TRBD2	TGTGCCAGCAGCGTGCGGCGGGAGGGCACCGGGGAGCTGTTTTTT	CASSVRREGTGELFF